This TCR beta chain was obtained from a study of human T cells and chemical hapten exposure. The time point here: patch test 1, 2 weeks after DPC sensitization. Treatment of the sample: therapeutic diphenylcyclopropenone sensitization with weekly scalp DPC. The CDR3 consists of 17 residues. This clonotype was detected ten times or more. The library tagged individual cDNA molecules with unique molecular identifiers. MiXCR, applied by TCRdb to the RACE reads, yields one record per CDR3 protein. The table has around 380,000 distinct CDR3 sequences, approximately 4.4% seen once; the top ten hold approximately 2.1%.

The chain has TRBV21-1 and TRBJ2-3. TRBV21-1 is termed a pseudogene. The material was whole blood, obtained in connection with sensitization to the hapten diphenylcyclopropenone (DPC). This receptor was taken from a woman between 45 and 60 years old with alopecia areata. Some clones in this sample may be carry-over from other donors' samples. This CDR3 is CASTLLDLFSSTDTQYF. In nucleotides, the CDR3 is TGTGCCAGCACTCTTCTTGACCTATTCTCTAGCACAGATACGCAGTATTTT.